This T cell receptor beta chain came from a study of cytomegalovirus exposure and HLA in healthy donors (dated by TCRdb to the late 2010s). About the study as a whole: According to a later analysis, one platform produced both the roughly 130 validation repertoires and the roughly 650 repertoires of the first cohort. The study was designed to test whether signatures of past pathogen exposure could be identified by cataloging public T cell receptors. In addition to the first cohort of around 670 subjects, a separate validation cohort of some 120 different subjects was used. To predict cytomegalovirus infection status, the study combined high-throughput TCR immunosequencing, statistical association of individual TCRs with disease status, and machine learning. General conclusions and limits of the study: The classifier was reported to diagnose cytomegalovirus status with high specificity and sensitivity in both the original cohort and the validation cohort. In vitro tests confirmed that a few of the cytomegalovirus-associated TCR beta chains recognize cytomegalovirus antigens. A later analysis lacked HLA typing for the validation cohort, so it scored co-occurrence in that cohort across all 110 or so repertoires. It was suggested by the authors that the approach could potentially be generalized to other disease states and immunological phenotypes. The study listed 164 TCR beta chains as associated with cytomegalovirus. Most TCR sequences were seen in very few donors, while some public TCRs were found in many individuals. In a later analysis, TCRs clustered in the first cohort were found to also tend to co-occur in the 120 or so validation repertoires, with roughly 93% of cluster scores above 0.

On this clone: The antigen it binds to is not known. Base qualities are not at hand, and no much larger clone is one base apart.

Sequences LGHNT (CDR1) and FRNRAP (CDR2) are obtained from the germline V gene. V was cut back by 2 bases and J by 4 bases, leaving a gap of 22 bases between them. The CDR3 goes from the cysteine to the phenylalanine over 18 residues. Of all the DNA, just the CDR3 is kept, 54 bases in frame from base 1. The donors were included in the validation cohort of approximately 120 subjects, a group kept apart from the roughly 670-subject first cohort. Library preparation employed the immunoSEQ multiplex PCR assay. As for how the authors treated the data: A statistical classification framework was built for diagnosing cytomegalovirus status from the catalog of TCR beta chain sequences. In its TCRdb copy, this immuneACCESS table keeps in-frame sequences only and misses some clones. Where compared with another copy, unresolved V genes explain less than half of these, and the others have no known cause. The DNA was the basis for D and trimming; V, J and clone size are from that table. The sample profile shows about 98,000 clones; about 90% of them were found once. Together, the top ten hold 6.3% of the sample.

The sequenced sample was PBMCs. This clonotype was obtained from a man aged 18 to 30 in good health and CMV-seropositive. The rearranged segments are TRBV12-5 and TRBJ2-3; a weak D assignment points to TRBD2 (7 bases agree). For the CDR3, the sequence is CASGLPPGGLRSPDTQYF. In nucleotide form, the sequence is TGTGCTAGTGGTTTGCCACCGGGGGGCCTTAGATCTCCAGATACGCAGTATTTT.